Below, one TCR beta chain is given with its context. This sample was included in a study of blood T cell repertoires in COVID-19. Looked up from germline, CDR1 is SGHAT and CDR2 is FQNNGV. CDR3 length: 15 amino acids. Trimming took 5 bases from V and 4 from J, leaving 18 bases between them. In the original processing: The authors estimated nucleated cell counts from reference gene primer amplification. The method was immunoSEQ multiplex PCR; TCRdb's version includes in-frame clones alone and lacks a portion of them. The V and J calls and clone size were taken over from that table, and D and trimming were inferred from the DNA. The table lists some 53,000 clones, 80% to 95% of them singletons.

The sample was peripheral blood. The source of this sequence is a human donor in a cohort sampled during active COVID-19. This chain links TRBV11-2 with TRBJ2-7; D perhaps matches TRBD2 (6 bases). CDR3 protein: CASSPGAGREYEQYF. The CDR3, as DNA: TGTGCCAGCAGCCCTGGGGCCGGGAGAGAATACGAGCAGTACTTC.